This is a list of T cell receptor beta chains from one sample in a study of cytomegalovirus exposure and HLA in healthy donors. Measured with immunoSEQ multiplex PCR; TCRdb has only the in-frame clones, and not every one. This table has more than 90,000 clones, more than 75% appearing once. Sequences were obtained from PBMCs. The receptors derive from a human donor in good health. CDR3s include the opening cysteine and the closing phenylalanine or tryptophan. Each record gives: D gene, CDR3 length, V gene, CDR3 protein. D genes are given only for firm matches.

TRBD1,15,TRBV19,CASSIYRGSTEEQYF
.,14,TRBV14,CASSQVLGATEAFF
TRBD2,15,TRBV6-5,CASTPWGGRQETQYF
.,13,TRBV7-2,CASSIGGTVDQYF
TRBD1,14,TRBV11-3,CASSLGQGGSEAFF
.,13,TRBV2,CASTRGSGQPQHF
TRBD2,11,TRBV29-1,CSVLTGGEQYF
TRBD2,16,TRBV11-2,CASRPAGTSGTGELFF
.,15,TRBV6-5,CASSYRGASGNTIYF
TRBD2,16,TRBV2,CASRVGLAGPRETQYF
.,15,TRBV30,CAWSVYGANYQPQHF
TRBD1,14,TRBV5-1,CASSGDRGQREQFF
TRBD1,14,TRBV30,CASKDREKVDEQFF
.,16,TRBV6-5,CASSYALKGTTDTQYF
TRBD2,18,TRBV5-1,CASSLRTSGGLYQETQYF
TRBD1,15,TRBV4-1,CASSQSTGGRNTIYF
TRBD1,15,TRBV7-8,CASSSRDRDTGELFF
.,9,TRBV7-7,CAPRGEQYF
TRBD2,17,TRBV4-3,CASSQALTSGRTDTQYF
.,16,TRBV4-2,CASSQDRTVFSQPQHF
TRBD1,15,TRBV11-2,CASSLTGGSTGELFF
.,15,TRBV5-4,CASSWSGTNTGELFF
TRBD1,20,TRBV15,CATSRVGGQGVTVGNQPQHF
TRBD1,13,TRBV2,CASEQGSLFEAFF
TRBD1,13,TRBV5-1,CASTRTGATEQYF
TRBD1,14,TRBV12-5,CASGPGQGRGEQYF
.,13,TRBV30,CAWSRTLNTEAFF
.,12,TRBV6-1,CASSGGPQPQHF
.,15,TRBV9,CASSPRQGGYNEQFF
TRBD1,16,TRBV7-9,CVSSAGTGVANEKLFF
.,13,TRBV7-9,CASSLVRDTEAFF
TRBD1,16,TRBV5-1,CASSLAGTGSYNEQFF
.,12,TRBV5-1,CASSTSTDTQYF
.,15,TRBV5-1,CASSLGGHSTDTQYF
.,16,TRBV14,CASSRNILATPYEQYF
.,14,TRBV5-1,CASSLEDSSGPQHF
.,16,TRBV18,CASSPPASRISGELFF
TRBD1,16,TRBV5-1,CASSRDPGGQYYEQYF
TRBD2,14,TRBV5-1,CASSSSGGTDTQYF
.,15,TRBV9,CASSGTGRVNYGYTF